These T cell receptor beta chains were read from a single sample in a study of blood T cell repertoires in COVID-19. TCRdb keeps only in-frame clones here, not all; method: immunoSEQ multiplex PCR. This table has 240,000 or so clones, around 83% appearing once. Sequenced: peripheral blood. These receptors all come from a woman between 18 and 29 years old with acute or convalescent COVID-19. Both conserved end residues are part of each CDR3. Each record gives: J gene, V gene, CDR3 protein.

TRBJ2-2 | TRBV5-1 | CASSLTSLLVTGELFF
TRBJ1-3 | TRBV6-2/TRBV6-3 | CASSYSLWSSGNTIYF
TRBJ1-5 | TRBV2 | CASSGGEQPQHF
TRBJ1-4 | TRBV28 | CASSRWPYRGSTNEKLFF
TRBJ2-7 | TRBV6-2/TRBV6-3 | CASSYSWLAGIKYEQYF
TRBJ1-1 | TRBV27 | CASFRGGTEAFF
TRBJ2-5 | TRBV7-2 | CASSLAVASGRGETQYF
TRBJ2-7 | TRBV28 | CASRPGTVVDEQYF
TRBJ1-2 | TRBV3-1/TRBV3-2 | CASSQDPGSGYGYTF
TRBJ2-2 | TRBV9 | CASSVTSGSWPGELFF
TRBJ2-1 | TRBV5-5 | CASSPGTIYNEQFF
TRBJ2-5 | TRBV4-3 | CASSQDGASGRGETQYF
TRBJ2-5 | TRBV28 | CASRTSEAGGTQETQYF
TRBJ2-7 | TRBV4-3 | CASSQVASGRRYEQYF
TRBJ2-7 | TRBV6-2/TRBV6-3 | CASSYQRGTYEQYF
TRBJ1-5 | TRBV19 | CASKFWTGVVNQPQHF
TRBJ1-2 | TRBV12-3/TRBV12-4 | CASTNQKSYGYTF
TRBJ1-6 | TRBV30 | CAWTPGHGNSPLHF
TRBJ1-1 | TRBV7-8 | CASSLRRTQNTEAFF
TRBJ1-5 | TRBV19 | CASSGTGGNQPQHF
TRBJ2-1 | TRBV9 | CASSAGTSGFYNEQFF
TRBJ2-5 | TRBV30 | CAWTGRAGVSETQYF
TRBJ2-1 | TRBV19 | CASSIQAASGRNEQFF
TRBJ2-3 | TRBV5-6 | CASSPLAGHTDTQYF
TRBJ1-5 | TRBV7-2 | CASSLEGQGASGQPQHF
TRBJ2-1 | TRBV4-3 | CASSQEGNGGLAGIYNEQFF
TRBJ2-7 | TRBV4-3 | CASSQDGGAGGSALYEQYF
TRBJ2-4 | TRBV4-2 | CASSQGGLAGGSMAKNIQYF
TRBJ2-3 | TRBV9 | CASTGVSTDTQYF
TRBJ2-2 | TRBV11-3 | CASSLDQGGSSATGELFF
TRBJ2-7 | TRBV3-1/TRBV3-2 | CASSQGGLYEQYF
TRBJ2-1 | TRBV7-2 | CASSLAPPGSYNEQFF
TRBJ2-5 | TRBV7-2 | CASSYLALAGAGTQYF
TRBJ2-7 | TRBV25-1 | CASSKGANGYEQYF
TRBJ2-1 | TRBV11-2 | CASSLESGQGRLNEQFF
TRBJ2-2 | TRBV14 | CASSRRETGELFF
TRBJ2-2 | TRBV7-2 | CASSLGGRANTGELFF
TRBJ2-7 | TRBV7-9 | CASSLGPSYEQYF
TRBJ2-3 | TRBV5-4 | CASSPLLAGGPADTQYF
TRBJ2-5 | TRBV28 | CASSPQETQYF
TRBJ2-7 | TRBV30 | CAWSPLAGVSYEQYF
TRBJ2-7 | TRBV7-9 | CASSLPSRGEQYF
TRBJ1-2 | TRBV27 | CASRQGGVNYGYTF
TRBJ1-1 | TRBV13 | CASSPMVSVPGMNTEAFF
TRBJ1-1 | TRBV30 | CAWKLGGNTEAFF
TRBJ2-1 | TRBV7-2 | CASSLARGAVGEQFF
TRBJ2-7 | TRBV6-5 | CASSWTGNEQYF
TRBJ2-5 | TRBV7-9 | CASSPLDRDKETQYF
TRBJ2-2 | TRBV6-2/TRBV6-3 | CASSYSTVIGELFF
TRBJ1-4 | TRBV6-5 | CASSYEGGRGEKLFF
TRBJ2-7 | TRBV7-9 | CASSLATGSHEQYF
TRBJ2-5 | TRBV11-3 | CASSSGTGGLETQYF